Listed below are T cell receptor beta chains from one sample, sequenced in a study of T cells after yellow fever vaccination. TCRdb processed the 5' RACE reads anew with MiXCR; each CDR3 protein has one entry. The table records about 52,000 distinct CDR3 sequences, approximately 7% of them present only once. The sample here was CD8+ T cells not binding an NS4B(214-222) dextramer, sorted from PBMCs, taken more than 40 days after the first yellow fever vaccination. The receptors were gathered from a man in his late teens or twenties who received the YFV17D yellow fever vaccine. Each CDR3 is given with its conserved first and last residue. The order of the fields is D gene, V gene, J gene, clone size, CDR3 protein, CDR3 DNA. A D gene is named only where the DNA matches it firmly. The size of a clone is reported for some rows only, either as once, few or many, or as a class for expanded clones.

D: NA; V: TRBV7-3; J: TRBJ1-2; size: few; CDR3: CASSLTGPGEGYTF; DNA: TGTGCCAGCAGCTTAACGGGGCCAGGGGAAGGCTACACCTTC
D: NA; V: TRBV19; J: TRBJ2-2; size: many; CDR3: CASSILGELFF; DNA: TGTGCCAGTAGTATCCTCGGGGAGCTGTTTTTT
D: TRBD2; V: TRBV20-1; J: TRBJ2-2; size: few; CDR3: CSARVLAGANTGELFF; DNA: TGCAGTGCTAGAGTTTTAGCGGGGGCGAACACCGGGGAGCTGTTTTTT
D: TRBD1; V: TRBV20-1; J: TRBJ2-3; size: many; CDR3: CSAWDSGTDTQYF; DNA: TGCAGTGCTTGGGACAGCGGCACAGATACGCAGTATTTT
D: NA; V: TRBV7-6; J: TRBJ2-3; size: many; CDR3: CASSFRADTQYF; DNA: TGTGCCAGCAGCTTCCGGGCAGATACGCAGTATTTT
D: TRBD1; V: TRBV2; J: TRBJ2-2; size: many; CDR3: CASQYRGNTGELFF; DNA: TGTGCCAGCCAGTACAGGGGAAACACCGGGGAGCTGTTTTTT
D: NA; V: TRBV15; J: TRBJ2-1; size: few; CDR3: CATSREGHDLYNEQFF; DNA: TGTGCCACCAGCAGAGAAGGTCACGACCTTTACAATGAGCAGTTCTTC
D: TRBD2; V: TRBV5-6; J: TRBJ2-1; size: many; CDR3: CASSEETSGFSYNEQFF; DNA: TGTGCCAGCAGCGAAGAGACTAGCGGGTTCTCCTACAATGAGCAGTTCTTC
D: NA; V: TRBV20-1; J: TRBJ1-5; size: few; CDR3: CRPRDTTNQPQHF; DNA: TGCAGGCCAAGGGACACCACAAATCAGCCCCAGCATTTT
D: NA; V: TRBV18; J: TRBJ2-2; size: NA; CDR3: CASSPGVRQKIAGELFF; DNA: TGTGCCAGCTCACCAGGGGTAAGACAGAAGATTGCCGGGGAGCTGTTTTTT
D: NA; V: TRBV7-8; J: TRBJ1-2; size: many; CDR3: CASSLAAGTYPGYTF; DNA: TGTGCCAGCAGCTTAGCGGCAGGCACGTATCCTGGCTACACCTTC
D: TRBD2; V: TRBV4-1; J: TRBJ2-2; size: NA; CDR3: CASSQGLAGALTGELFF; DNA: TGCGCCAGCAGCCAAGGCCTAGCGGGGGCCCTCACCGGGGAGCTGTTTTTT
D: NA; V: TRBV4-1; J: TRBJ2-7; size: many; CDR3: CASSQGGGYEQYF; DNA: TGCGCCAGCAGCCAGGGCGGTGGTTACGAGCAGTACTTC
D: TRBD2; V: TRBV5-5; J: TRBJ2-1; size: many; CDR3: CASSFLSGGINEQFF; DNA: TGTGCCAGCAGCTTTCTTAGCGGGGGGATCAATGAGCAGTTCTTC
D: NA; V: TRBV6-2/TRBV6-3; J: TRBJ1-2; size: many; CDR3: CASSYVDLDYGYTF; DNA: TGTGCCAGCAGTTACGTGGACCTTGACTATGGCTACACCTTC
D: TRBD1; V: TRBV6-2/TRBV6-3; J: TRBJ2-2; size: many; CDR3: CASSYPRTGINTGELFF; DNA: TGTGCCAGCAGTTACCCGAGGACAGGGATTAACACCGGGGAGCTGTTTTTT
D: NA; V: TRBV12-3/TRBV12-4; J: TRBJ2-7; size: few; CDR3: CASSPLGYEQYF; DNA: TGTGCCAGCAGTCCGCTAGGCTACGAGCAGTACTTC
D: NA; V: TRBV7-9; J: TRBJ1-4; size: few; CDR3: CASSFPPSGTATNEKLFF; DNA: TGTGCCAGCAGCTTCCCTCCCTCAGGCACCGCAACTAATGAAAAACTGTTTTTT